The sample holds a few counts of the clone carrying this T cell receptor beta chain. The entry originates in a study of immune evolution from preneoplasia to lung adenocarcinoma. Clones were sequenced by immunoSEQ multiplex PCR, and TCRdb holds only the in-frame ones, with some missing. The table lists 4,500 to 5,000 clones, roughly 86% of them singletons. The CDR3 length is 15 residues. V was clipped by 6 bases and J by 2 bases, with 19 bases between them. Looked up from germline, CDR1 is SQVTM and CDR2 is ANQGSEA. This chain links TRBV29-1 with TRBJ1-1; maybe TRBD1 (5 bases). Sequences were obtained from FFPE invasive lung adenocarcinoma tissue. This receptor was identified in a person in their fifties with lung adenocarcinoma. CDR3 bases: TGCAGCGTCCTACCCCCGGGACGGCCAAACACTGAAGCTTTCTTT. Amino acids: CSVLPPGRPNTEAFF.